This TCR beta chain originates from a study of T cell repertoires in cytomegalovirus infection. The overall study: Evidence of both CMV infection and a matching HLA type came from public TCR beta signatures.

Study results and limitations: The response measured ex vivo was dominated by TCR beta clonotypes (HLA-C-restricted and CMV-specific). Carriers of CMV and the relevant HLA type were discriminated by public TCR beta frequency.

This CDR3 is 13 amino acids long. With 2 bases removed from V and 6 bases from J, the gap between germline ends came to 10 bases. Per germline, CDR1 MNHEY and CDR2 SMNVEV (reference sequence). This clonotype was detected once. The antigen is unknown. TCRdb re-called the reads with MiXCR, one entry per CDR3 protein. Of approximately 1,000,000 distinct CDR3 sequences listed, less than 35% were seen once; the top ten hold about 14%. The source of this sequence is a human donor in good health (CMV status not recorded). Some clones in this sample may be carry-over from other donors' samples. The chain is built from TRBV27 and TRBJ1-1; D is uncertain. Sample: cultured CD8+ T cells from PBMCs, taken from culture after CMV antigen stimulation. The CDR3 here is CASSLGPYAEAFF. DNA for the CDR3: TGTGCCAGCAGTTTAGGGCCATACGCTGAAGCTTTCTTT.